This T cell receptor beta chain was retrieved from a study of metastatic and nonmetastatic thyroid tumors. This clone was picked up many times. Its antigen is as yet unknown. Per the authors' pipeline: Clinicopathological groups differed in CDR3, with these differences serving to build a distant-metastasis classifier for papillary thyroid cancer. TCRdb reprocessed the PCR reads using MiXCR. For this entry, the V and J calls and clone size follow TCRdb and not the study's own pipeline. The data show 43,000 or so clones, about 15% seen once. CDR1 and CDR2 from the germline V gene are SGHRS and YFSETQ. CDR3 length: 15 residues. Deletions cut 2 bases from V and 2 bases from J, with 12 bases between. Nobody among the patients had been given any treatment before thyroid surgery. Study-wide results and limits: Significantly higher TCR beta diversity was reportedly seen in malignant thyroid tumors than benign nodules, in blood and tumor.

Material for sequencing was blood. The chain uses TRBV5-1 and TRBJ2-3; TRBD2 is a possible D gene (6 bases). This TCR was recovered from a female donor with papillary thyroid cancer or a benign thyroid nodule (not recorded which). Some clones in this sample may be carry-over from other donors' samples. Here the CDR3 DNA reads TGCGCCAGCAGCTTTGGACTACTCATCACAGATACGCAGTATTTT. Its protein is CASSFGLLITDTQYF.